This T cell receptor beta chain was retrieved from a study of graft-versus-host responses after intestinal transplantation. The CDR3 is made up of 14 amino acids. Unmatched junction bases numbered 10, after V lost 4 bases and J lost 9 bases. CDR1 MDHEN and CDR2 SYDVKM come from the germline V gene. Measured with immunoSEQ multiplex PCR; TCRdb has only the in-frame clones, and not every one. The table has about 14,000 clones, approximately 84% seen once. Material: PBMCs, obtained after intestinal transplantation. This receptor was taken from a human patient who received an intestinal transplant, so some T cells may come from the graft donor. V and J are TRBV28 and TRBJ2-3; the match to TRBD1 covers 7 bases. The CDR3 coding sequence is TGTGCCAGCAGTTCGGGACAGTTCTTGGCGACGCAGTATTTT. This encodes CASSSGQFLATQYF.